Following are 14 T cell receptor beta chains from one sample sequenced in a study of OX40 agonist ivuxolimab in advanced cancers. Profiling relied on immunoSEQ multiplex PCR, and the TCRdb table lists in-frame clones only, not all of them. The sample yields approximately 81,000 clones, 81% seen once. This specimen was CD4+ or CD8+ T cells sorted from blood, taken in a trial of the OX40 agonist ivuxolimab. The receptors were gathered from an adult with an advanced solid tumor such as melanoma, head and neck, liver or kidney cancer.

V gene TRBV19 combines with J gene TRBJ2-7; 8 bases fit TRBD2. The CDR3 spans 16 residues. CDR1 LNHDA and CDR2 SQIVND come from the germline V gene (reference sequence). With 5 bases clipped from V and 0 bases from J, the junction kept 9 bases outside the gene matches. The CDR3 nucleotides are TGTGCCAGTAGTCCTCGGACTAGCCATACCTCCTACGAGCAGTACTTC. Translating it yields CASSPRTSHTSYEQYF.

The J gene is TRBJ2-2, the V gene TRBV27; D is perhaps TRBD2 (7 bases). The germline V gene has CDR1 MNHEY and CDR2 SMNVEV (reference sequence). This CDR3 comprises 15 residues. Trimming removed 1 base from V and 7 bases from J, with 13 bases in between. CDR3 region: CASSLWGGQNGELFF. As DNA, the CDR3 is TGTGCCAGCAGTTTATGGGGGGGGCAAAACGGGGAGCTGTTTTTT.

The V and J genes are TRBV5-1 and TRBJ1-1; D unresolved. CDR1 is SGHRS and CDR2 is YFSETQ in the germline V gene. Trimming stripped 0 bases from V and 9 bases from J, with 15 bases between. The CDR3 runs 14 residues. The CDR3 region has the DNA TGCGCCAGCAGCTTGGGATTCGAGGTAAATAAAGCTTTCTTT. Its protein is CASSLGFEVNKAFF.

The chain is built from TRBV2 and TRBJ2-1; possible D gene TRBD2, 6 bases. CDR1 and CDR2 (germline): SNHLY, FYNNEI. Between the trimmed V and J ends, which lost 7 bases and 8 bases, there was a span of 9 bases. The CDR3 covers 11 residues. The CDR3 nucleotides are TGTGCCAGCAAACTAGCTCATGAGCAGTTCTTC. It specifies CASKLAHEQFF.

The CDR3 DNA reads as TGTGCCAGTCAGGGCAGGGAAGTTCCGGTGTATGGCTACACCTTC. Its protein product is CASQGREVPVYGYTF. This chain links TRBV19 with TRBJ1-2; TRBD1 might be the D (5 bases). In germline, CDR1 is LNHDA, CDR2 SQIVND (reference sequence). The length of the CDR3 is 15 residues. V was trimmed by 8 bases and J by 5 bases, leaving 21 bases between them.

The chain recombines TRBV5-6 with TRBJ1-1; 8 bases fit TRBD1. Per the germline V gene, CDR1 is SGHDT and CDR2 is YYEEEE. Trimming removed 4 bases from V and 0 bases from J; junction bases left unmatched: 11. The CDR3 is 17 residues long. The CDR3 DNA follows: TGTGCCAGCAGCACTACCCCGGACAGGGCCATGAACACTGAAGCTTTCTTT. Encoded protein: CASSTTPDRAMNTEAFF.

The chain has TRBV6-5 and TRBJ2-3, with a weak D call TRBD2 (5 bases). Germline assignment: CDR1 MNHEY and CDR2 SVGAGI. The CDR3 is made up of 16 amino acids. The V gene lost 4 bases and the J gene lost 3 bases, with 17 bases spanning the gap. The CDR3 DNA reads TGTGCCAGCAGTTTCCTCCGGAGCGGATCAACAGATACGCAGTATTTT. This codes for CASSFLRSGSTDTQYF.

V and J are TRBV12-5 and TRBJ1-1, with D perhaps matching TRBD1 (5 bases). V shed 0 bases and J shed 6 bases, with 14 bases lying between them. From germline, CDR1 is LGHNT and CDR2 FRNRAP. CDR3 length: 15 residues. For the CDR3, the DNA is TGTGCTAGTGGTTTGGTGGGACCCCAAATTCCTGAAGCTTTCTTT. This encodes CASGLVGPQIPEAFF. Supplemented by reference TRBV12-5 and TRBJ1-1, the full variable domain reads DARVTQTPRHKVTEMGQEVTMRCQPILGHNTVFWYRQTMMQGLELLAYFRNRAPLDDSGMPKDRFSAEMPDATLATLKIQPSEPRDSAVYFCASGLVGPQIPEAFFGQGTRLTVV.

This sequence joins TRBV4-1 and TRBJ2-7, with 13 nucleotides matching TRBD2. Germline V gene data show CDR1 as MGHRA and CDR2 as YSYEKL. This CDR3 is built from 16 residues. The junction had 2 bases not matched to a gene; V was cut back by 0 bases and J by 3 bases. The CDR3 coding sequence is TGCGCCAGCAGCCAAGATCGGACTAGCGGGGGCTACGAGCAGTACTTC. Translation: CASSQDRTSGGYEQYF.

The chain employs TRBV7-3 and TRBJ2-1; tentatively, D is TRBD1 (6 bases). V lost 0 bases and J lost 8, with 14 bases in between. This CDR3 is built from 15 residues. CDR1 and CDR2 from the germline V gene are SGHTA and FQGTGA. The CDR3 region is CASSLTPGVGDEQFF. DNA of the CDR3: TGTGCCAGCAGCTTAACCCCAGGGGTTGGAGATGAGCAGTTCTTC.

The chain combines TRBV7-8 with TRBJ2-7; D perhaps matches TRBD2 (6 bases). CDR1 SGHVS and CDR2 FQNEAQ come from the germline V gene. The CDR3 runs 15 residues. The V and J ends lost 7 bases and 4 bases respectively, with 20 bases between them. In DNA form, the CDR3 reads TGTGCCAGCACCGGGGGAACATTCGGGGGTTACGAGCAGTACTTC. The encoded protein is CASTGGTFGGYEQYF.

The chain carries TRBV30 and TRBJ1-1, with D uncertain. V was shortened by 3 bases and J by 4 bases, with 12 bases between the two germline ends. The CDR3 has 13 amino acids. The germline gives CDR1 GTSNPN, CDR2 SVGIG (reference sequence). CDR3 residues: CAWSRVSSTEAFF. CDR3 nucleotides: TGTGCCTGGAGCCGGGTTTCCAGCACTGAAGCTTTCTTT.

The V gene is TRBV5-5, the J gene TRBJ1-2; D is unresolved. The germline CDR1 and CDR2 sequences are SGHKS and YYEKEE (reference sequence). CDR3 length equals 15 residues. The V and J ends lost 1 base and 0 bases respectively, with 10 bases between them. CDR3 DNA: TGTGCCAGCAGCTTGAGGGCAGGTCCTAACTATGGCTACACCTTC. This encodes CASSLRAGPNYGYTF. The full variable domain, completed using reference TRBV5-5 and TRBJ1-2, is DAGVTQSPTHLIKTRGQQVTLRCSPISGHKSVSWYQQVLGQGPQFIFQYYEKEERGRGNFPDRFSARQFPNYSSELNVNALLLGDSALYLCASSLRAGPNYGYTFGSGTRLTVV.

V gene TRBV10-3 combines with J gene TRBJ1-4; maybe TRBD1 (6 bases). V was clipped by 2 bases and J by 0 bases, with 10 bases between them. Germline-derived CDR1 and CDR2 are ENHRY and SYGVKD. CDR3 length equals 16 residues. CDR3 bases: TGTGCCATCAGTGAGCAAAACAGGGCAACTAATGAAAAACTGTTTTTT. This translates into CAISEQNRATNEKLFF.